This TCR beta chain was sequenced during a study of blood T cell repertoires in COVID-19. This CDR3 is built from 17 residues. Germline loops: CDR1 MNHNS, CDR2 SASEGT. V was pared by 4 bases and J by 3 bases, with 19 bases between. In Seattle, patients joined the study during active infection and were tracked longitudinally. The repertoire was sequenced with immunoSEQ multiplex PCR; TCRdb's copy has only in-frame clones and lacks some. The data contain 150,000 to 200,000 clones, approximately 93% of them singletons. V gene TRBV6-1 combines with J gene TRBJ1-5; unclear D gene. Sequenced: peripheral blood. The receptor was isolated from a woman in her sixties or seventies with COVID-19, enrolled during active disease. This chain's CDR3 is CASSAPQGSGNNQPQHF. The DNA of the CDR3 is TGTGCCAGCAGTGCCCCCCAAGGTTCGGGGAACAATCAGCCCCAGCATTTT.